This T cell receptor (beta chain) was sequenced for a study of blood T cell repertoires in COVID-19. Study-level background: COVID-19 samples, acute and convalescent, were from the United States, Italy and Spain.

Original data processing: For nucleated cells, counts were estimated from reference gene primer amplification. TCRdb's copy holds only in-frame clones and misses some; the assay was immunoSEQ multiplex PCR. V, J and clone size reflect that table, while D and trimming were determined from the DNA. This table holds more than 130,000 clones, roughly 89% found once. CDR3 length equals 13 residues. The V gene lost 6 bases and the J gene lost 1 base, with 9 bases spanning the gap. Looked up from germline, CDR1 is ENHRY and CDR2 is SYGVKD. The material sequenced was peripheral blood. The source is a woman aged 40 to 55 with acute or convalescent COVID-19. V is TRBV10-3 and J is TRBJ1-1, with D unclear. The CDR3 region is CAIRRLENTEAFF. In DNA, the CDR3 is TGTGCCATCAGGCGGTTAGAGAACACTGAAGCTTTCTTT.